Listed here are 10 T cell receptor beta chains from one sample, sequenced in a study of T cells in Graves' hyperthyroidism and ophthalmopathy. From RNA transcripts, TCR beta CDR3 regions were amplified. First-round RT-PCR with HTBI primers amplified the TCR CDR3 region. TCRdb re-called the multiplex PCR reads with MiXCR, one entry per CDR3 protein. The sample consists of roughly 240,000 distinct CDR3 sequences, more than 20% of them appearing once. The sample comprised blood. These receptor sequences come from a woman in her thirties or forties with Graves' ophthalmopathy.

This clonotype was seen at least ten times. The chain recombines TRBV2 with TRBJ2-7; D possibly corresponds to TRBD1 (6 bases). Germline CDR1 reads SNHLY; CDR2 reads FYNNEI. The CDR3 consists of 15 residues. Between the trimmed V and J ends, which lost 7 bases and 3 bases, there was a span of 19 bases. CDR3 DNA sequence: TGTGCCAGCACCGAAACATGGGGACAAGGCTACGAGCAGTACTTC. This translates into CASTETWGQGYEQYF.

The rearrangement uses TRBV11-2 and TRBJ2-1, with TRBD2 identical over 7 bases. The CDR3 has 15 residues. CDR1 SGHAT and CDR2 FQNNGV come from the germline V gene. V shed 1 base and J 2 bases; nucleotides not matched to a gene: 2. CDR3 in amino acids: CASSLGTRPYNEQFF. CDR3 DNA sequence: TGTGCCAGCAGCTTAGGGACTAGACCCTACAATGAGCAGTTCTTC. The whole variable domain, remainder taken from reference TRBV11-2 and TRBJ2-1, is EAGVAQSPRYKIIEKRQSVAFWCNPISGHATLYWYQQILGQGPKLLIQFQNNGVVDDSQLPKDRFSAERLKGVDSTLKIQPAKLEDSAVYLCASSLGTRPYNEQFFGPGTRLTVL.

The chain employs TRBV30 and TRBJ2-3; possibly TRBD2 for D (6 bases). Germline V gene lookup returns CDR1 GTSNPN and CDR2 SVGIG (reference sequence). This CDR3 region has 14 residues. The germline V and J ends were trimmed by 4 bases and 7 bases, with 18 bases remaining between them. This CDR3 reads CAWTPGGAGHTQYF. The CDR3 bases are TGTGCCTGGACCCCCGGAGGGGCGGGTCATACGCAGTATTTT. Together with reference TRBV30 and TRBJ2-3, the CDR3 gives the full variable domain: SQTIHQWPATLVQPVGSPLSLECTVEGTSNPNLYWYRQAAGRGLQLLFYSVGIGQISSEVPQNLSASRPQDRQFILSSKKLLLSDSGFYLCAWTPGGAGHTQYFGPGTRLTVL.

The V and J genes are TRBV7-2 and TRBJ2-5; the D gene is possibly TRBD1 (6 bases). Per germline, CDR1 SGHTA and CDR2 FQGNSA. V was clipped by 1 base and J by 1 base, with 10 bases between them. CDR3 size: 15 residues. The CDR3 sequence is CASSLGGGLQETQYF. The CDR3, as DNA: TGTGCCAGCAGCTTAGGTGGGGGCCTCCAAGAGACCCAGTACTTC.

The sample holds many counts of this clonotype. The CDR3 nucleotides read TGTGCCAGCAGCATGACAGCCCAAGAGACCCAGTACTTC. This translates into CASSMTAQETQYF. V gene TRBV5-5 combines with J gene TRBJ2-5; D is perhaps TRBD1 (5 bases). Between the trimmed V and J ends, which lost 4 bases and 1 base, there was a span of 8 bases. Germline V gene data show CDR1 as SGHKS and CDR2 as YYEKEE (reference sequence). The CDR3 totals 13 residues.

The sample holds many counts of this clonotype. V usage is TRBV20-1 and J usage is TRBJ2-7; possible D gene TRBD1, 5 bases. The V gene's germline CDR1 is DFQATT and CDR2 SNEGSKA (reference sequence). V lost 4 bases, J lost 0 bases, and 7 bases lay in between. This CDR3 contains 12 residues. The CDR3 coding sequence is TGCAGTGCTACAGGGTTCTCCTACGAGCAGTACTTC. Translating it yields CSATGFSYEQYF.

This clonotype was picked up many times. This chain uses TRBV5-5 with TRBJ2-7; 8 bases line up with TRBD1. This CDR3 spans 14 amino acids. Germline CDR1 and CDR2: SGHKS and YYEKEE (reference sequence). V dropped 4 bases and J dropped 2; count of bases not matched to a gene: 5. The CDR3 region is CASSMQTGAYEQYF. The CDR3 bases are TGTGCCAGCAGCATGCAGACAGGGGCCTACGAGCAGTACTTC.

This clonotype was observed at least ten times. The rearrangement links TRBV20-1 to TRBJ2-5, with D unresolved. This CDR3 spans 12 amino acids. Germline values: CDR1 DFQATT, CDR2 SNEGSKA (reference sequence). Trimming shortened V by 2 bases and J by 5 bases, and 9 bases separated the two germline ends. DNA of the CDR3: TGCAGTGCTAGAACGGAGAGGGAGACCCAGTACTTC. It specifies CSARTERETQYF.

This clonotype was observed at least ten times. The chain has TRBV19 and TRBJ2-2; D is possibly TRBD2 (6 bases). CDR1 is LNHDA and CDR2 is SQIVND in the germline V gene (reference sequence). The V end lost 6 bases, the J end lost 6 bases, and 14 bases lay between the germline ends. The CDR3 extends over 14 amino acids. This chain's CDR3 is CASSGRQYPGELFF. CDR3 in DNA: TGTGCCAGTAGCGGGAGACAGTACCCCGGGGAGCTGTTTTTT. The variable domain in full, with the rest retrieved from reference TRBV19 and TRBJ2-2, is DGGITQSPKYLFRKEGQNVTLSCEQNLNHDAMYWYRQDPGQGLRLIYYSQIVNDFQKGDIAEGYSVSREKKESFPLTVTSAQKNPTAFYLCASSGRQYPGELFFGEGSRLTVL.

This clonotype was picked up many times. CDR3 in amino acids: CASSDFTSAYEQYF. The DNA of the CDR3 is TGTGCCAGCAGTGATTTTACCTCCGCTTACGAGCAGTACTTC. The rearrangement uses TRBV25-1 and TRBJ2-7; no firm D call. The V end lost 3 bases, the J end lost 4 bases, and 13 bases lay between the germline ends. This CDR3 is 14 amino acids long. Germline CDR1 reads MGHDK; CDR2 reads SYGVNS.